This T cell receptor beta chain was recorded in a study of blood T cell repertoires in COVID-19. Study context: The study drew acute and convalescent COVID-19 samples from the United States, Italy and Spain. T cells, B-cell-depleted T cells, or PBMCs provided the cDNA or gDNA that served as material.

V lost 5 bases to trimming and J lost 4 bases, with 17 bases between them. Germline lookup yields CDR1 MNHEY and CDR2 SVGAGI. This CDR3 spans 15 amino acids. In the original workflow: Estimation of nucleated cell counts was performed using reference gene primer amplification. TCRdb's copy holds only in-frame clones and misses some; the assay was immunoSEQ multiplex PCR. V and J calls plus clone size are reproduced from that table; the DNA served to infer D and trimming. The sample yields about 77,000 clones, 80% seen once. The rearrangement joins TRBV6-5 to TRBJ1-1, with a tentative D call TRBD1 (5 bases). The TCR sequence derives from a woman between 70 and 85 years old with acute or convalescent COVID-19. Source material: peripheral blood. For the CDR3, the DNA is TGTGCCAGCAGTCCAACGGGCCGGAGGGGCACTGAAGCTTTCTTT. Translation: CASSPTGRRGTEAFF.